This T cell receptor (beta chain) was observed in a study of response to subunit inactivated influenza vaccine. Unmatched junction bases numbered 8, after V lost 2 bases and J lost 7 bases. The CDR3 contains 15 residues. The germline CDR1 and CDR2 sequences are MGHRA and YSYEKL. This clonotype showed up just a few times. Its antigen is still unknown. Each CDR3 protein gets one entry after TCRdb re-called the RT-PCR reads with MiXCR. The sample consists of 650,000 to 850,000 distinct CDR3 sequences, approximately 13% of them appearing once. General study findings and limits: Seasonal influenza vaccination, on each occasion, was suggested by the authors to recruit few new T cells.

The chain couples TRBV4-1 to TRBJ2-1; TRBD1 agrees at 7 bases. The sample in question was PBMCs from blood, obtained 14 to 15 days before vaccination. This TCR was sampled from a man aged 45-65 years who received an inactivated influenza vaccine. CDR3: CASSQRQGVRNEQFF. The CDR3 DNA reads TGCGCCAGCAGCCAAAGGCAGGGGGTAAGGAATGAGCAGTTCTTC.